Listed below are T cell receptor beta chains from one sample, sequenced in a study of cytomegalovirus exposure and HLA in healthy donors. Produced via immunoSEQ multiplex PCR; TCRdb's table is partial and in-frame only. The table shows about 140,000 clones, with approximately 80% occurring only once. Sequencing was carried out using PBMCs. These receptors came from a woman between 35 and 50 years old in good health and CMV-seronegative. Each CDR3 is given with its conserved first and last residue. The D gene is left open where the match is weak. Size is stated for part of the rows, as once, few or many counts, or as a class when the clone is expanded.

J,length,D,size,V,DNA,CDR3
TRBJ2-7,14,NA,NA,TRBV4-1,TGCGCCAGCAGCTCAGGGAGGGGACACTACGAGCAGTACTTC,CASSSGRGHYEQYF
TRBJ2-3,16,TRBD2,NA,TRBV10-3,TGTGCCATCACCGAGAATACAGCGGGGGCTGTAGATACGCAGTATTTT,CAITENTAGAVDTQYF
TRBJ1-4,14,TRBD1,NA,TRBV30,TGTGCCTGGAGCCTGGGACAGATTAATGAAAAACTGTTTTTT,CAWSLGQINEKLFF
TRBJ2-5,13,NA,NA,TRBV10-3,TGTGCCATCAGTGAGTCGACTCGAGAGACCCAGTACTTC,CAISESTRETQYF
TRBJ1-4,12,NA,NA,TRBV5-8,TGTGCCCGCGCAGGGGATCGGGAAAAACTGTTTTTT,CARAGDREKLFF
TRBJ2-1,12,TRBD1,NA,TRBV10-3,TGTGCCATCCGGGACAGCTACAATGAGCAGTTCTTC,CAIRDSYNEQFF
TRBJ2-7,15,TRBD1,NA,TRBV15,TGTGCCACCAGCAGAGAGGGACAGGGATACCACGAGCAGTACTTC,CATSREGQGYHEQYF
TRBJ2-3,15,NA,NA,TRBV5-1,TGCGCCAGCAGCTTGGACTGGAGCTACACAGATACGCAGTATTTT,CASSLDWSYTDTQYF
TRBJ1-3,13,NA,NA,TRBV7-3,TGTGCCAGCAGCTCAACCACTGGAAACACCATATATTTT,CASSSTTGNTIYF
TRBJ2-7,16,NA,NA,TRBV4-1,TGCGCCAGCAGCCAAGACGGGACAACCGGCCGCTACGAGCAGTACTTC,CASSQDGTTGRYEQYF
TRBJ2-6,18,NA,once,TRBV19,TGTGCCAGTAGTGAACGACAGTATTACTTCTCTGGGGCCAACGTCCTGACTTTC,CASSERQYYFSGANVLTF
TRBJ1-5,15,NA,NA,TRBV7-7,TGTGCCAGCAGCAATATTGGGGGGACGGGGCAGCCCCAGCATTTT,CASSNIGGTGQPQHF
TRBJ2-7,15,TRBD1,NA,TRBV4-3,TGCGCCAGCAGCCAAGATCGGGACAGGATCTACGAGCAGTACTTC,CASSQDRDRIYEQYF
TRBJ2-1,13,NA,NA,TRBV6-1,TGTGCCAGCAGCCGCGGCGGGGTTGATGAGCAGTTCTTC,CASSRGGVDEQFF
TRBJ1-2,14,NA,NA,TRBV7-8,TGTGCCAGCAGCTTAGTTCCGGGAGGATATGGCTACACCTTC,CASSLVPGGYGYTF
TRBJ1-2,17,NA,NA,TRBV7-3,TGTGCCAGCAGCTTAGGGGGATCACAGGGTATACCATATGGCTACACCTTC,CASSLGGSQGIPYGYTF
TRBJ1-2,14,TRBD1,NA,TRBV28,TGTGCCACCGAGACAGGGGGACATAACTATGGCTACACCTTC,CATETGGHNYGYTF
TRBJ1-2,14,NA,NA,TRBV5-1,TGCGCCAGCAGCTTGGACAGGCCGAGCTATGGCTACACCTTC,CASSLDRPSYGYTF
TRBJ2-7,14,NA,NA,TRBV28,TGTGCCAGCACGGGGGCGGGGGTTAGCCACGAGCAGTACTTC,CASTGAGVSHEQYF
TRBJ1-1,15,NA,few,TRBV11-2,TGTGCCAGCAGCCAAAGACAGGTGATGAACACTGAAGCTTTCTTT,CASSQRQVMNTEAFF
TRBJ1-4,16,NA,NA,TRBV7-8,TGTGCCAGCAGCTCCCTTCGGGTGGAACCTAATGAAAAACTGTTTTTT,CASSSLRVEPNEKLFF
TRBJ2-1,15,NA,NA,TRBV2,TGTGCCAGCAGTGAATCAGGTCGGGGAATAGGTGAGCAGTTCTTC,CASSESGRGIGEQFF
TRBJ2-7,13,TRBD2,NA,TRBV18,TGTGCCAGCTCCGGGGGGGGATCCTACGAGCAGTACTTC,CASSGGGSYEQYF
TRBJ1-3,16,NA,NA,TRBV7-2,TGTGCCAGCAGCTTAGGGTCACGACACTCTGGAAACACCATATATTTT,CASSLGSRHSGNTIYF
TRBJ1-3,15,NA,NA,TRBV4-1,TGCGCCAGCAGCAAACCGGACAGATCTGGAAACACCATATATTTT,CASSKPDRSGNTIYF
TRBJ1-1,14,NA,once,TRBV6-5,TGTGCCAGCATCTCACCGGGGTTGGACACTGAAGCTTTCTTT,CASISPGLDTEAFF
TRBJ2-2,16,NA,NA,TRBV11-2,TGTGCCAGCAGCTTACTTCCAGGGGAGAACACCGGGGAGCTGTTTTTT,CASSLLPGENTGELFF
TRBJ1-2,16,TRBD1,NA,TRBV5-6,TGTGCCAGCAGCTTGCCGGGACAGGGGGCGACTCTTGGCTACACCTTC,CASSLPGQGATLGYTF
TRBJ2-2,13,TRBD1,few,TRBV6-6,TGTGCCAGTACGACAGGGTTGACCGGGGAGCTGTTTTTT,CASTTGLTGELFF
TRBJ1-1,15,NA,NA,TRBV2,TGTGCCAGCATGTATGAAGGGGCCCTTAACACTGAAGCTTTCTTT,CASMYEGALNTEAFF
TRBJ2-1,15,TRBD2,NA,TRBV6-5,TGTGCCAGCAGTTACTCGGCTAGCGGCTACAATGAGCAGTTCTTC,CASSYSASGYNEQFF
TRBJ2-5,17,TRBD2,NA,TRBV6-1,TGTGCCAGCAGTGAAGCGGGACTAGCGGGGCCCAAAGAGACCCAGTACTTC,CASSEAGLAGPKETQYF
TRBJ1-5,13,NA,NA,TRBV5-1,TGCGCCAGCAGCTCCACAGGGAATCAGCCCCAGCATTTT,CASSSTGNQPQHF
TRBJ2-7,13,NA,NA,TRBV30,TGTGCCTGGAGTAAGGGGCCGCCCTACGAGCAGTACTTC,CAWSKGPPYEQYF
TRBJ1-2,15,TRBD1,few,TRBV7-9,TGTGCCAGCAGTGCCGCCGGGACAGGGGGGCACGGCTACACCTTC,CASSAAGTGGHGYTF
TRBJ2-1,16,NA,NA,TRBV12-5,TGTGCTAGTGGAACGCGGGGGACAAGCTCCTACAATGAGCAGTTCTTC,CASGTRGTSSYNEQFF
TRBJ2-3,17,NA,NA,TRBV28,TGTGCCAGCAGTTTTTGGGGGGGAGGGGGGAGCACAGATACGCAGTATTTT,CASSFWGGGGSTDTQYF
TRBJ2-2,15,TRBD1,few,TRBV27,TGTGCCAGCAGTGTGGGACAGACGAACACCGGGGAGCTGTTTTTT,CASSVGQTNTGELFF
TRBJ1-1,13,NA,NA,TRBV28,TGTGCCAGCAGTCCGGGGGGACACACTGAAGCTTTCTTT,CASSPGGHTEAFF
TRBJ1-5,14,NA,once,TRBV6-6,TGTGCCAGCAGTTTTACAGGGATTTATCAGCCCCAGCATTTT,CASSFTGIYQPQHF
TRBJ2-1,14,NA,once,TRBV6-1,TGTGCCAGCAGTGAACTTGTCAGGCGCAATGAGCAGTTCTTC,CASSELVRRNEQFF
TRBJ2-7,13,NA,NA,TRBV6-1,TGTGCCAGCCACGCGCCCGGAGGCTGCGAGCAGTACTTC,CASHAPGGCEQYF
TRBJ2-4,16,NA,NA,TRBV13,TGTGCCAGCAGCTTATATGGGGCGACAGGAAAAAACATTCAGTACTTC,CASSLYGATGKNIQYF
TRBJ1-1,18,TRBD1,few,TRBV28,TGTGCCAGCACCCCCAGGCTGGGACAGGGGATTCGAAGCACTGAAGCTTTCTTT,CASTPRLGQGIRSTEAFF
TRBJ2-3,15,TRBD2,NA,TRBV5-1,TGCGCCAGCAGCTTAAGCGGGGTCATCACAGATACGCAGTATTTT,CASSLSGVITDTQYF
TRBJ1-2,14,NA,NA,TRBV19,TGTGCCAGTAGCCTCAGGGGAAACGCGTATGGCTACACCTTC,CASSLRGNAYGYTF
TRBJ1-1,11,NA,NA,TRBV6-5,TGTGCCAGCAATCGAGGGACTGAAGCTTTCTTT,CASNRGTEAFF
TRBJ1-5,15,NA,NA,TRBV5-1,TGCGCCAGCAGCTTGTTCGGGGGAGACAATCAGCCCCAGCATTTT,CASSLFGGDNQPQHF
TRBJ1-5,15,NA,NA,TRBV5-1,TGCGCCATTAATTCGGGACAACCTAGCAATCAGCCCCAGCATTTT,CAINSGQPSNQPQHF
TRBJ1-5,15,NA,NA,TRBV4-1,TGCGCCAGCAGCCAAGTCCTTCAAGCCGAGGGGCCCCAGCATTTT,CASSQVLQAEGPQHF
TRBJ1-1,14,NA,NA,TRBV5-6,TGTGCCAGCAGCTTAGCCAGGGTGGGCACTGAAGCTTTCTTT,CASSLARVGTEAFF
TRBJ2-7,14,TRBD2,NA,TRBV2,TGTGCCAGCAGGCGACTAGCGGGGTTACGCGAGCAGTACTTC,CASRRLAGLREQYF
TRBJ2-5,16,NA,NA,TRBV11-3,TGTGCCAGCAGCTTCGGAGGGGGCAGGGGCGAAGAGACCCAGTACTTC,CASSFGGGRGEETQYF
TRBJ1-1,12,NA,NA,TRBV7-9,TGTGCCAGCATCTCGGAAGGGGGTGAAGCTTTCTTT,CASISEGGEAFF
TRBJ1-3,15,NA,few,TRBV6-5,TGTGCCAGCTGGGGGCAGGGGAGCTCTGGAAACACCATATATTTT,CASWGQGSSGNTIYF
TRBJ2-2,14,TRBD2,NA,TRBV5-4,TGTGCCAGCAGCCCGGGGGGACTAAACGGGGAGCTGTTTTTT,CASSPGGLNGELFF
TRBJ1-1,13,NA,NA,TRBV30,TGTGCCTGGAGTGTCTCTCCCCTGACTGAAGCTTTCTTT,CAWSVSPLTEAFF
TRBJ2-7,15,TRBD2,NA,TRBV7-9,TGTGCCAGCAGCTTACTAGCGGGGAGCTCCTACGAGCAGTACTTC,CASSLLAGSSYEQYF